The T cell receptor (beta chain) under discussion was sequenced for a study of cytomegalovirus exposure and HLA in healthy donors. Study results and caveats: The study assumed roughly uniform donor sequencing depth for presence/absence analyses. Analysis was carried out at a later point, and it linked a missense DCLRE1C variant to TCR beta V- and J-gene trimming.

The primer mix had 60 Vbeta and 13 Jbeta primers. TCRdb's table, derived via immunoSEQ multiplex PCR, lists solely in-frame clones and lacks some. The sample table sets out under 65,000 clones. Notes on this clone: Its antigen is undetermined.

Germline values: CDR1 LNHDA, CDR2 SQIVND (reference sequence). V gave up 4 bases and J gave up 5 bases, with 24 bases separating them. The CDR3 totals 18 residues. This chain connects TRBV19 to TRBJ1-5; a possible D gene is TRBD1 (6 bases). Input material: PBMCs. This clonotype originated in a woman between 40 and 55 years old in good health and CMV-seronegative. Here the CDR3 reads CASSTSGGWSGSYQPQHF. In DNA form, the CDR3 reads TGTGCCAGTAGTACCTCGGGGGGCTGGTCGGGCTCATATCAGCCCCAGCATTTT. Full variable domain (missing parts from reference TRBV19 and TRBJ1-5): DGGITQSPKYLFRKEGQNVTLSCEQNLNHDAMYWYRQDPGQGLRLIYYSQIVNDFQKGDIAEGYSVSREKKESFPLTVTSAQKNPTAFYLCASSTSGGWSGSYQPQHFGDGTRLSIL.